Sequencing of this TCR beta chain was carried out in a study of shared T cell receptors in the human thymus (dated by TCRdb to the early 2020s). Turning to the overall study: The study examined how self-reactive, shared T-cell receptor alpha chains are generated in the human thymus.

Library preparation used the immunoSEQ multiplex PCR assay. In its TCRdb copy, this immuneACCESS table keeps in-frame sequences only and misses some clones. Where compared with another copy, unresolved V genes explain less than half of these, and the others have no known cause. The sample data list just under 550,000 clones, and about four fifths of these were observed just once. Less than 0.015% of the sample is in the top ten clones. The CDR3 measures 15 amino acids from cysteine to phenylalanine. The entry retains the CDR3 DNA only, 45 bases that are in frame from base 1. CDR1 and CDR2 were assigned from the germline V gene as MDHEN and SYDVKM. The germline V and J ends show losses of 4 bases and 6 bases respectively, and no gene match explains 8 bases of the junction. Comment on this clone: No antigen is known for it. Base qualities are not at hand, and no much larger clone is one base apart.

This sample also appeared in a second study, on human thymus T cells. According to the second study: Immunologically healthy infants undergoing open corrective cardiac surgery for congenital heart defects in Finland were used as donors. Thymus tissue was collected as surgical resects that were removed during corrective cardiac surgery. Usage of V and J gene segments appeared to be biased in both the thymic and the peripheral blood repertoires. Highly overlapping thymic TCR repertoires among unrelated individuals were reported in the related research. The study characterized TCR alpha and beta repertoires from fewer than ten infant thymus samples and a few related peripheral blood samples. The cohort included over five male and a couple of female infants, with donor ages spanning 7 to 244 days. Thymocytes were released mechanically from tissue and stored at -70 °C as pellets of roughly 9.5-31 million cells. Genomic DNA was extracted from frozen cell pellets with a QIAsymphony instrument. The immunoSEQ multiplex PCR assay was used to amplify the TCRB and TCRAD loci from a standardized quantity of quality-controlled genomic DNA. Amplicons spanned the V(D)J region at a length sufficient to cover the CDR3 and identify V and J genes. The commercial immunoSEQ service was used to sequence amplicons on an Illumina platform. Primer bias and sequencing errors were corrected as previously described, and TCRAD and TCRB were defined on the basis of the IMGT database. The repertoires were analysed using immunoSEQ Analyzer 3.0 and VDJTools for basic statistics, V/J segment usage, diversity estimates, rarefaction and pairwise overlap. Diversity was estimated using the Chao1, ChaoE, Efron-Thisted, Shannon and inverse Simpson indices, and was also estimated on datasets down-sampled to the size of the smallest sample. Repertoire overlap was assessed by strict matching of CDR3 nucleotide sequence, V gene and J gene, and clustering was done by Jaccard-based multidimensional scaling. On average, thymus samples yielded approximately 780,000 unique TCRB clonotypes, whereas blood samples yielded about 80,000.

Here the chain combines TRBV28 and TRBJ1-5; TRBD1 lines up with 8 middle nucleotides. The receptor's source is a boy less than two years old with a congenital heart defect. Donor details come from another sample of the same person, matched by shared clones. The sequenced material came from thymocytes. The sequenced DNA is TGTGCCAGCAGTTCCCGCCAGGGGGCCGGTCAGCCCCAGCATTTT. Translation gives CASSSRQGAGQPQHF.